This T cell receptor beta chain came from a study of glioma-infiltrating T cells. This clonotype was observed many times. Its antigen is currently unknown. The CDR3 is 14 amino acids. The germline V gene has CDR1 MNHNS and CDR2 SASEGT. V was trimmed by 4 bases and J by 4 bases, leaving 11 bases between them. Study results and limitations: Gliomas, especially low-grade, showed above-expected tissue-blood divergence; non-neoplastic patients showed below.

TCR alpha and beta CDR3 regions were amplified from RNA using iRepertoire nested multiplex PCR. Each CDR3 protein gets one entry after TCRdb re-called the multiplex PCR reads with MiXCR. This sample has about 99,000 distinct CDR3 sequences; roughly 30% occur once, and the top ten carry 44%. The sequencing input was glioma tissue, nonneoplastic brain tissue, or PBMCs (not recorded which). The TCR comes from a human donor with low-grade glioma or glioblastoma, undergoing nonglioma brain surgery, or in good health (not recorded which). The chain is built from TRBV6-1 and TRBJ2-1; D is ambiguous. The CDR3 DNA follows: TGTGCCAGCAGTGTCGTACTTGCGTACAATGAGCAGTTCTTC. It is translated as CASSVVLAYNEQFF.